This T cell receptor beta chain was observed in a study of cytotoxic CD8 clonotypes in ibrutinib-treated CLL. Trimming left V 6 bases short and J 11 bases short, with 22 bases between. The V gene's germline CDR1 is MRHNA and CDR2 SNTAGT. This CDR3 region has 14 residues. Around 2.2 micrograms of genomic DNA, which was extracted from cryopreserved PBMCs, served as the material used for the TCR beta libraries. TCRdb's table, derived via immunoSEQ multiplex PCR, lists solely in-frame clones and lacks some. The table records 13,000 to 15,000 clones, under 75% of them present only once. The specimen comprised PBMCs, sampled before ibrutinib treatment. This TCR was recovered from a human donor with chronic lymphocytic leukemia. The chain uses TRBV6-4 and TRBJ1-2, with TRBD1 as a possible D gene (6 bases). The CDR3 loop is CASSGTGTAGDYTF. CDR3 in DNA: TGTGCCAGCAGCGGAACAGGGACCGCTGGGGATTACACCTTC.